This T cell receptor (beta chain) was documented in a study of blood T cell repertoires in COVID-19. Study-wide background: In each case, the material was cDNA or gDNA derived from T cells, B-cell-depleted T cells, or PBMCs.

Sequencing was performed with immunoSEQ multiplex PCR; in TCRdb, only in-frame clones are kept and a portion is missing. The sample consists of fewer than 250,000 clones, roughly 89% of them appearing once. The germline V gene encodes CDR1 MNHEY and CDR2 SMNVEV (reference sequence). Trimming removed 4 bases at V and 0 bases at J, with 6 bases between. This CDR3 spans 14 amino acids. The genes are TRBV27 and TRBJ1-4; D remains unclear. This TCR was sampled from a woman aged 30 to 39 with acute COVID-19. What was sequenced was PBMCs or T cells enriched from blood (not recorded which). The CDR3 DNA is TGTGCCAGCAGTTCTCTTGCAACTAATGAAAAACTGTTTTTT. It codes for CASSSLATNEKLFF.